This T cell receptor (beta chain) emerged from a study of blood T cell repertoires in COVID-19. Study-level information: From the United States, Italy and Spain came samples of acute and convalescent COVID-19. From T cells, B-cell-depleted T cells, or PBMCs came the material, which was cDNA or gDNA.

In the study's own analysis: It was from reference gene primer amplification that nucleated cell counts were estimated. Some clones are missing from TCRdb's copy, which holds only in-frame ones; the method was immunoSEQ multiplex PCR. That table supplies the V and J calls and clone size; D and trimming were determined from the DNA. The table includes approximately 71,000 clones, more than 75% detected once. This CDR3 is built from 12 residues. The germline CDR1 and CDR2 sequences are SGHDN and FVKESK. The V end was cut by 2 bases, the J end by 9 bases, with 10 bases between. This clone occurred a few times.

Sequencing was done on a sample of peripheral blood. The TCR sequence derives from a woman older than 75 with acute or convalescent COVID-19. V is TRBV14 and J is TRBJ2-5; D may be TRBD2 (5 bases). CDR3 in DNA: TGTGCCAGCAGCCAAAAGATGGAGGCCCAGTACTTC. Residues: CASSQKMEAQYF.